These 20 T cell receptor beta chains share one sample of origin, sequenced in a study of T cells in Graves' hyperthyroidism and ophthalmopathy. Amplified TCR beta CDR3 regions came from RNA transcripts. A set of HTBI primers served as the primers for a first-round RT-PCR of the TCR CDR3. TCRdb independently ran MiXCR on the multiplex PCR reads; one entry per CDR3 protein. The sample holds roughly 400,000 distinct CDR3 sequences, over 13% seen once. Sequencing was done on a sample of blood. Every receptor here comes from a man aged 50-60 years with Graves' ophthalmopathy.

This clonotype was seen at least ten times. The chain uses TRBV30 and TRBJ2-1, with 8 bases lining up with TRBD1. This CDR3 spans 13 amino acids. CDR1 is GTSNPN, CDR2 SVGIG, per germline (reference sequence). The V segment lost 7 bases and the J segment 2 bases; nucleotides outside the gene matches: 4. The CDR3 DNA reads as TGTGCCTTCGACAGGGGCACCTACAATGAGCAGTTCTTC. Translating gives CAFDRGTYNEQFF. Together with reference TRBV30 and TRBJ2-1, the CDR3 gives the full variable domain: SQTIHQWPATLVQPVGSPLSLECTVEGTSNPNLYWYRQAAGRGLQLLFYSVGIGQISSEVPQNLSASRPQDRQFILSSKKLLLSDSGFYLCAFDRGTYNEQFFGPGTRLTVL.

With respect to this clonotype: This sequence may be a read error, since a much larger clone differs from it by one base. The chain's CDR3 is CRGTATDRQYF. The CDR3 DNA is TGCAGGGGGACGGCTACAGATAGGCAGTATTTT. The rearrangement joins TRBV20-1 to TRBJ2-3; D assignment may be TRBD1 or TRBD2 (5 bases each). The germline V gene encodes CDR1 DFQATT and CDR2 SNEGSKA (reference sequence). The CDR3 covers 11 residues.

This clonotype was counted many times. This chain links TRBV18 with TRBJ2-7, with D perhaps matching TRBD1 or TRBD2 (5 bases each). CDR3 length: 14 amino acids. V was cut by 2 bases and J by 5 bases, with 13 bases left in between. The germline V gene encodes CDR1 KGHSH and CDR2 LQKENI. CDR3 protein: CASSPVGVRNEQYF. The CDR3 DNA reads TGTGCCAGCTCACCAGTGGGGGTACGGAACGAGCAGTACTTC.

This clonotype was seen at least ten times. The chain uses TRBV20-1 and TRBJ2-7; 10 positions agree with TRBD1. J gave up 9 bases and V 2 bases, and 10 bases lay outside the gene matches. This CDR3 region has 14 residues. The germline gives CDR1 DFQATT, CDR2 SNEGSKA (reference sequence). Here the CDR3 reads CSARRGQGKAGQYF. CDR3 coding DNA: TGCAGTGCTAGACGGGGACAGGGGAAAGCGGGGCAGTACTTC.

The chain links TRBV6-1 to TRBJ1-1; D is unclear. Trimming pared 4 bases from V and 5 bases from J, leaving 8 bases between. CDR3 size: 12 residues. CDR1 is MNHNS and CDR2 is SASEGT in the germline V gene. The CDR3 DNA is TGTGCCAGCAGTGCCGGGAGAACTGAAGCTTTCTTT. Encoded protein: CASSAGRTEAFF.

This clonotype was counted many times. The chain combines TRBV6-1 with TRBJ2-7; 16 bases are a match to TRBD2. CDR1 is MNHNS and CDR2 is SASEGT in the germline V gene. V was pared by 8 bases and J by 3 bases, with 10 bases of the junction left unmatched. The CDR3 has 17 amino acids. CDR3 sequence reads: CASRRGLAGGRFYEQYF. The CDR3 DNA follows: TGTGCCAGCCGCCGGGGACTAGCGGGAGGGCGGTTCTACGAGCAGTACTTC.

Points on this clonotype: A much larger clone differs by one base, so this may be a read error. The V call is TRBV14, the J call TRBJ1-1, with D perhaps TRBD1 (5 bases). Germline V gives CDR1 SGHDN, CDR2 FVKESK. The V gene lost 3 bases and the J gene lost 0 bases, with 5 bases spanning the gap. This CDR3 spans 13 amino acids. The CDR3 bases are TGTGCCAGCAGCCAGGACATGAACACTGAAGCTTTCTTT. Translation: CASSQDMNTEAFF.

This clonotype was observed a handful of times. V is TRBV29-1 and J is TRBJ2-4, with 7 bases matching TRBD1. Germline lookup yields CDR1 SQVTM and CDR2 ANQGSEA. This CDR3 contains 12 residues. Trimming cost V 4 bases and J 4 bases; bases outside gene matches: 1. The CDR3 bases are TGCAGCGTTGCGACAGGGAAAAACATTCAGTACTTC. Amino acid sequence: CSVATGKNIQYF.

This clonotype was observed at least ten times. This chain joins TRBV18 and TRBJ2-1; 12 positions match TRBD1. Germline V gene sequence: CDR1 KGHSH, CDR2 LQKENI. J lost 9 bases, V lost 3 bases, and 3 bases had no gene match. The CDR3 consists of 14 residues. CDR3 nucleotide sequence: TGTGCCAGCTCACCGGGACAGGGGGCAAGTGAGCAGTTCTTC. This gives the protein CASSPGQGASEQFF.

This sequence joins TRBV4-2 and TRBJ1-4, with a tentative D call TRBD1 (5 bases). This CDR3 has 15 residues. Trimming removed 3 bases from V and 2 bases from J, with 10 bases in between. The germline V gene has CDR1 LGHNA and CDR2 YNFKEQ. The chain's CDR3 is CASSQGVPTNEKLFF. The DNA for the CDR3 is TGTGCCAGCAGCCAGGGGGTTCCGACTAATGAAAAACTGTTTTTT.

This clonotype was seen only once. A single base separates this from a much larger clone, so it may be a read error. The V gene is TRBV6-1, the J gene TRBJ2-7, with D possibly being TRBD1 (6 bases). The J call may not be correct, given that the DNA end is closer to TRBJ2-1. The germline V gene has CDR1 MNHNS and CDR2 SASEGT. This CDR3 is 13 amino acids long. DNA for the CDR3: TGTGCCAGCAGTGCTACAGGGACCTACGAGCAGTTCTTC. This codes for CASSATGTYEQFF.

Ten or more counts support this clonotype. V gene TRBV5-4 combines with J gene TRBJ2-3; D might be TRBD2 (5 bases). CDR3 length: 16 amino acids. Germline values: CDR1 SGHNT, CDR2 YYREEE (reference sequence). V lost 4 bases and J 0 bases, leaving 15 bases between the germline ends. The CDR3 DNA follows: TGTGCCAGCAGCCTAGCCCCGGTCGCTAGCACAGATACGCAGTATTTT. Protein sequence: CASSLAPVASTDTQYF.

This clonotype was counted a few times. The chain couples TRBV2 to TRBJ1-2; possibly TRBD1 for D (6 bases). The V end lost 4 bases, the J end lost 6 bases, and 15 bases lay between the germline ends. The CDR3 covers 14 residues. From germline, CDR1 is SNHLY and CDR2 FYNNEI. Written as DNA, the CDR3 is TGTGCCAGCAGTGCCCTTACAGGGAGGGATGGCTACACCTTC. Translated: CASSALTGRDGYTF.

J is TRBJ1-2 and V is TRBV10-3; the D gene is possibly TRBD1 (5 bases). The CDR3 contains 13 residues. Germline lookup yields CDR1 ENHRY and CDR2 SYGVKD. This chain's CDR3 is CATTGVSNYGYTF. DNA for the CDR3: TGTGCTACTACGGGGGTGAGCAACTATGGCTACACCTTC.

This clonotype was recorded a few times. This sequence joins TRBV19 and TRBJ2-1; 8 bases are a match to TRBD2. Germline CDR1 is LNHDA and CDR2 is SQIVND (reference sequence). V was pared by 4 bases and J by 9 bases, with 14 bases of the junction left unmatched. This CDR3 contains 16 residues. For the CDR3, the DNA is TGTGCCAGTAGTACGGGAGGGACGCTGACCACGAGTGAGCAGTTCTTC. This translates into CASSTGGTLTTSEQFF.

Many counts were recorded for this clonotype. The V gene is TRBV20-1, the J gene TRBJ2-1; 11 bases line up with TRBD2. CDR1 DFQATT and CDR2 SNEGSKA come from the germline V gene (reference sequence). The junction had 12 bases not matched to a gene; V was cut back by 5 bases and J by 0 bases. The CDR3 totals 18 residues. The CDR3: CSARGLASGRSSYNEQFF. For the CDR3, the DNA is TGCAGTGCTCGGGGTTTAGCTAGCGGGAGGAGCTCCTACAATGAGCAGTTCTTC.

This clonotype was recorded many times. The chain has TRBV10-1 and TRBJ2-1, with TRBD2 matching 9 bases. Germline loops: CDR1 WNHNN, CDR2 SYGVQD (reference sequence). The CDR3 runs 16 residues. V gave up 4 bases and J gave up 4 bases; unmatched junction bases: 8. The CDR3 is CASSVVSGRQYNEQFF. Written as DNA, the CDR3 is TGCGCCAGCAGTGTCGTGAGCGGGAGGCAGTACAATGAGCAGTTCTTC.

This chain links TRBV19 with TRBJ1-1; D not resolved. Germline CDR1 and CDR2: LNHDA and SQIVND (reference sequence). The CDR3 is made up of 16 amino acids. V dropped 5 bases and J dropped 5 bases, with 21 bases sitting between them. The CDR3 here is CASSPPRETKRTEAFF. The DNA for the CDR3 is TGTGCCAGTAGTCCCCCCCGGGAGACAAAACGGACTGAAGCTTTCTTT.

The chain links TRBV5-6 to TRBJ2-2; 9 bases fit TRBD1. The CDR3 is made up of 14 amino acids. The V and J ends lost 5 bases and 5 bases, in that order; junction bases with no gene match: 4. Germline CDR1 SGHDT, CDR2 YYEEEE. The CDR3 nucleotides read TGTGCCAGCAGTTACAGGGGGCCGACCGGGGAGCTGTTTTTT. Amino acids: CASSYRGPTGELFF.

This clonotype was counted at least ten times. This sequence joins TRBV6-1 and TRBJ1-1, with TRBD1 matching over 7 bases. Germline V gene lookup returns CDR1 MNHNS and CDR2 SASEGT. The ends lost 8 bases at V and 5 bases at J; junction bases unmatched: 11. CDR3 length equals 14 residues. The CDR3 protein is CASRPGTVSTEAFF. CDR3 sequence (DNA): TGTGCCAGCCGTCCCGGGACAGTCTCAACTGAAGCTTTCTTT.